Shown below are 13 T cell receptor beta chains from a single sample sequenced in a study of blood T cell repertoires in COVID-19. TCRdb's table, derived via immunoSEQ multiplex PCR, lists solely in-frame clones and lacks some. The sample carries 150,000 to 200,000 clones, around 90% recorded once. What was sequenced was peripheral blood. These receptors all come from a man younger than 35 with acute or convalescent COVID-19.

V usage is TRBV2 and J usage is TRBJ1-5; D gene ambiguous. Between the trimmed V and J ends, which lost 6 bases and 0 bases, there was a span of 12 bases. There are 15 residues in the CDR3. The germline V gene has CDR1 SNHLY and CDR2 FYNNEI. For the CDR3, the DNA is TGTGCCAGCAGCGACGGGGAGGCTAGCAATCAGCCCCAGCATTTT. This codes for CASSDGEASNQPQHF.

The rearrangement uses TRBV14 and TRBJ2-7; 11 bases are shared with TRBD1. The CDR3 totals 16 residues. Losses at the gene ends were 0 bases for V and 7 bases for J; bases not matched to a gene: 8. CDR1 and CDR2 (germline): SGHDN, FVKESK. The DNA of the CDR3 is TGTGCCAGCAGCCAAGACCCGGGACAGGGGGATAGAGAGCAGTACTTC. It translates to CASSQDPGQGDREQYF.

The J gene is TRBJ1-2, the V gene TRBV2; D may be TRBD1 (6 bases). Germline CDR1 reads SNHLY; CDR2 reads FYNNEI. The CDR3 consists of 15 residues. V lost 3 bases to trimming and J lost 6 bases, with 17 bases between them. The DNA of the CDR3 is TGTGCCAGCAGTGATTCCCCCTACAGGGTCCATGGCTACACCTTC. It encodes CASSDSPYRVHGYTF.

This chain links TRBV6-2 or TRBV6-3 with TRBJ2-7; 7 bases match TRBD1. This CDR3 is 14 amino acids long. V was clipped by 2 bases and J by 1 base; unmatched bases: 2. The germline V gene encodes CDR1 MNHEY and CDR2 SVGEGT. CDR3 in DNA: TGTGCCAGCAGTTACGGGACAGAGTCCTACGAGCAGTACTTC. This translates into CASSYGTESYEQYF.

In DNA form, the CDR3 reads TGTGCCAGCAGTTACGAGGCGGGTAGCGGCACAGATACGCAGTATTTT. Protein: CASSYEAGSGTDTQYF. J is TRBJ2-3 and V is TRBV6-2 or TRBV6-3, with D possibly being TRBD2 (5 bases). V was shortened by 2 bases and J by 1 base, with 13 bases between the two germline ends. Germline assignment: CDR1 MNHEY and CDR2 SVGEGT. The CDR3 runs 16 residues.

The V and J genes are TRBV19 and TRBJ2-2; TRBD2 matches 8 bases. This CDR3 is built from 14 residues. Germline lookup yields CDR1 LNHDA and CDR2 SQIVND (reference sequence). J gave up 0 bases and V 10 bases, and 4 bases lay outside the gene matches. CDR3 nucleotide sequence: TGTGCCAAGATAGCGGGATCGAACACCGGGGAGCTGTTTTTT. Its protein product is CAKIAGSNTGELFF.

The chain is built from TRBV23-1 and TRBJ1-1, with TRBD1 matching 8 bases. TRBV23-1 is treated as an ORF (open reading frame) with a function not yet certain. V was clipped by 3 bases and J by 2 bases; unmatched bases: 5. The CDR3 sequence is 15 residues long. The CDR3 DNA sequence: TGCGCCAGCAGTCAGCCGACAGGGGATAACACTGAAGCTTTCTTT. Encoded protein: CASSQPTGDNTEAFF.

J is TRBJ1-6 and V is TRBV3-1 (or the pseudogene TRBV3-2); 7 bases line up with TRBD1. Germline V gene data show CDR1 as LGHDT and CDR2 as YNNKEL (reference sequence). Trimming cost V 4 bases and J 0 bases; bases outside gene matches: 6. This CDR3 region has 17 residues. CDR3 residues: CASSLRQGSSYNSPLHF. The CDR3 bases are TGTGCCAGCAGCCTCAGACAGGGTAGCTCCTATAATTCACCCCTCCACTTT.

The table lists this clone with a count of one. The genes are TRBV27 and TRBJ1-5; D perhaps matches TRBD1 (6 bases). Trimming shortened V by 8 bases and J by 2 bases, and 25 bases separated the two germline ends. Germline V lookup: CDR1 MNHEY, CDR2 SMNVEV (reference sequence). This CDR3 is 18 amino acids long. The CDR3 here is CASPCTGLLLLRNQPQHF. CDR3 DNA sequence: TGTGCCAGCCCCTGTACAGGGCTATTGCTATTGCGCAATCAGCCCCAGCATTTT.

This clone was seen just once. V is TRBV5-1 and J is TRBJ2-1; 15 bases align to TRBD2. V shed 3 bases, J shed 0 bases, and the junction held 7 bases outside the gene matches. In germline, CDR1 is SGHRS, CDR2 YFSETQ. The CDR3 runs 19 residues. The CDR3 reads CASSSGLAGGPGSYNEQFF. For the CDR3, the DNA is TGCGCCAGCAGCTCTGGACTAGCGGGAGGGCCGGGCTCCTACAATGAGCAGTTCTTC.

The CDR3 nucleotides are TGCGCCAGCAGCTTAACAACGGGAGGTATTGAGCAGTTCTTC. Translation: CASSLTTGGIEQFF. The chain couples TRBV5-1 to TRBJ2-1; TRBD2 matches at 7 bases. V gave up 2 bases and J gave up 9 bases; unmatched junction bases: 8. Germline V gene sequence: CDR1 SGHRS, CDR2 YFSETQ. There are 14 residues in the CDR3. The entire variable domain, with the rest obtained from reference TRBV5-1 and TRBJ2-1, is as follows: KAGVTQTPRYLIKTRGQQVTLSCSPISGHRSVSWYQQTPGQGLQFLFEYFSETQRNKGNFPGRFSGRQFSNSRSEMNVSTLELGDSALYLCASSLTTGGIEQFFGPGTRLTVL.

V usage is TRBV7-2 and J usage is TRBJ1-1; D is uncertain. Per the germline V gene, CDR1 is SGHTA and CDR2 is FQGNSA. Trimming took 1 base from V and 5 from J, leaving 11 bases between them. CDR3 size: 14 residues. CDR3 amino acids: CASSLGGRGTEAFF. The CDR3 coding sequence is TGTGCCAGCAGCTTAGGAGGGAGAGGGACTGAAGCTTTCTTT. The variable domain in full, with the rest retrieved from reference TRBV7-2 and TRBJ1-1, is GAGVSQSPSNKVTEKGKDVELRCDPISGHTALYWYRQSLGQGLEFLIYFQGNSAPDKSGLPSDRFSAERTGGSVSTLTIQRTQQEDSAVYLCASSLGGRGTEAFFGQGTRLTVV.

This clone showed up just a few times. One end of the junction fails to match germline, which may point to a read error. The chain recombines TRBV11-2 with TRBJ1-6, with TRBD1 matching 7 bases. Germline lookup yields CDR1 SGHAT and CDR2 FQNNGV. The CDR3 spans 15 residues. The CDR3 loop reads CASSIDRVVGSPLHF. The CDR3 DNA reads TGTGCCAGCAGCATAGACAGGGTGGTAGGTTCACCCCTCCACTTT.